This TCR beta chain was sequenced during a study of shared clonotypes between healthy human individuals. A single count supports this clone. Using immunoSEQ multiplex PCR, the repertoire was profiled, and TCRdb retains in-frame clones only, with some absent. The sample consists of fewer than 200,000 clones, 85% to 95% of them appearing once. Sequencing was carried out using naive CD4+ T cells sorted from blood. Subset meaning: CD45RA+ positively selected. The TCR was taken from a woman aged 25 to 39 in good health.

CDR3: CASSPNQGNYEQYF. As DNA, the CDR3 is TGTGCCAGCAGCCCTAATCAGGGAAACTACGAGCAGTACTTC. This chain connects TRBV28 to TRBJ2-7, with TRBD1 as a possible D gene (5 bases). Germline V gives CDR1 MDHEN, CDR2 SYDVKM. The CDR3 has 14 amino acids. V gave up 6 bases and J gave up 3 bases, with 15 bases separating them.